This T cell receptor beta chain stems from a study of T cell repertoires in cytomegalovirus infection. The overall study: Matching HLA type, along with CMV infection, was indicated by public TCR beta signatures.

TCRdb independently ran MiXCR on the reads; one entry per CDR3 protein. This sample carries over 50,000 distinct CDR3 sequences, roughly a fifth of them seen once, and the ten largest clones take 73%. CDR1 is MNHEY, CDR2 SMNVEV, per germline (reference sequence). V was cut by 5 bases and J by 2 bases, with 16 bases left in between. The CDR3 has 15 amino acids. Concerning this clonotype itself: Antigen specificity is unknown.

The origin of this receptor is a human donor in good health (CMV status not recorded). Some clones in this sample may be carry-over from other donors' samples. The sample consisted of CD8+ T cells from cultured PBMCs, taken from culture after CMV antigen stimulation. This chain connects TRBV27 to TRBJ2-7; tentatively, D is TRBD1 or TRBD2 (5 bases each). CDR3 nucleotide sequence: TGTGCCAGCAGTAAAAGCCCGGGACGGACCTACGAGCAGTACTTC. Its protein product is CASSKSPGRTYEQYF.